These T cell receptor beta chains were read from a single sample in a study of blood T cell repertoires in COVID-19. Sequencing used immunoSEQ multiplex PCR; TCRdb keeps in-frame clones, though not all of them. The sample records hundreds of thousands of clones, approximately 80% being singletons. The sample was peripheral blood. The receptors shown here come from a woman of 80 years or more with COVID-19, enrolled during active disease. Both conserved end residues are part of each CDR3. Fields, in order: clone size, J gene, CDR3 length, D gene, V gene, CDR3 protein, CDR3 DNA. A D gene is named only where the DNA matches it firmly. Size is stated for part of the rows, as once, few or many counts, or as a class when the clone is expanded.

NA	TRBJ1-6	15	TRBD1	TRBV5-1	CASSWLDRKNSPLHF	TGCGCCAGCAGCTGGTTGGACAGGAAAAATTCACCCCTCCACTTT
NA	TRBJ1-1	14	TRBD1	TRBV5-4	CASSSRQGVTEAFF	TGTGCCAGCAGCTCCCGACAGGGGGTAACTGAAGCTTTCTTT
few	TRBJ2-1	14	NA	TRBV28	CASRPDSNPNEQFF	TGTGCCAGCAGACCTGACTCCAACCCCAATGAGCAGTTCTTC
NA	TRBJ2-2	16	TRBD2	TRBV4-1	CASSRISGRYTGELFF	TGCGCCAGCAGCCGGATTAGCGGGAGGTACACCGGGGAGCTGTTTTTT
few	TRBJ1-2	11	NA	TRBV20-1	CSAEGRYGYTF	TGCAGTGCTGAGGGCCGGTATGGCTACACCTTC
NA	TRBJ2-4	15	NA	TRBV6-6	CASQGGGGAKNIQYF	TGTGCCTCCCAGGGGGGCGGCGGGGCCAAAAACATTCAGTACTTC
NA	TRBJ1-1	13	NA	TRBV10-3	CATRGGPGTEAFF	TGTGCCACGAGGGGGGGGCCCGGCACTGAAGCTTTCTTT
NA	TRBJ1-2	15	NA	TRBV4-1	CASSQELQGGYGYTF	TGCGCCAGCAGCCAAGAATTACAGGGAGGGTATGGCTACACCTTC
NA	TRBJ1-3	16	NA	TRBV5-1	CASSFTGQNSGNTIYF	TGCGCCAGCAGCTTTACCGGACAGAACTCTGGAAACACCATATATTTT
NA	TRBJ2-3	16	TRBD2	TRBV30	CAWSSGLAGGPDTQYF	TGTGCCTGGAGTTCCGGGTTAGCGGGGGGTCCGGATACGCAGTATTTT
NA	TRBJ1-3	15	NA	TRBV28	CASTLVGGRGNTIYF	TGTGCCAGCACCCTGGTGGGGGGTCGTGGAAACACCATATATTTT
once	TRBJ1-5	14	NA	TRBV18	CASSPGRGNQPQHF	TGTGCCAGCTCACCCGGCAGAGGGAATCAGCCCCAGCATTTT
NA	TRBJ1-2	16	TRBD1	TRBV5-5	CASSLMTPTGSKGYTF	TGTGCCAGCAGCTTGATGACTCCGACAGGGAGCAAGGGCTACACCTTC
NA	TRBJ1-4	11	NA	TRBV12-3/TRBV12-4	CASSLKGKLFF	TGTGCCAGCAGTTTAAAGGGGAAATTGTTTTTT
NA	TRBJ1-4	15	TRBD1	TRBV15	CATSRAGQVNEKLFF	TGTGCCACCAGCAGAGCGGGACAGGTTAATGAAAAACTGTTTTTT
few	TRBJ1-1	15	NA	TRBV4-2	CASSPVELGLRVAFF	TGTGCCAGCAGCCCGGTAGAACTCGGTCTACGCGTAGCTTTCTTT
NA	TRBJ2-5	16	TRBD2	TRBV28	CASSPGWGGSNRAQYF	TGTGCCAGCAGCCCTGGGTGGGGGGGATCAAACAGAGCCCAGTACTTC
NA	TRBJ1-2	16	NA	TRBV18	CASSLESGSGSDGYTF	TGTGCCAGCTCACTCGAGTCCGGGAGCGGGTCCGATGGCTACACCTTC
NA	TRBJ1-2	15	TRBD1	TRBV18	CASSPQGQGVDGYTF	TGTGCCAGCTCACCACAGGGACAGGGAGTGGATGGCTACACCTTC
NA	TRBJ1-5	14	NA	TRBV27	CASSLEGGPQPQHF	TGTGCCAGCAGTTTAGAAGGAGGGCCTCAGCCCCAGCATTTT
NA	TRBJ1-4	16	NA	TRBV4-1	CASSQALRDKVEKLFF	TGCGCCAGCAGCCAAGCCCTAAGGGACAAGGTGGAAAAACTGTTTTTT
NA	TRBJ2-2	15	NA	TRBV24-1	CATTLGHQGGGELFF	TGTGCCACCACCCTGGGACATCAGGGTGGAGGGGAGCTGTTTTTT
NA	TRBJ2-7	14	TRBD2	TRBV7-8	CASRGRESPYEQYF	TGTGCCAGCAGGGGGCGGGAGAGTCCCTACGAGCAGTACTTC
few	TRBJ1-3	13	NA	TRBV14	CASSLGGRNTIYF	TGTGCCAGCAGCCTTGGAGGGCGGAACACCATATATTTT
NA	TRBJ1-1	13	TRBD1	TRBV19	CASSRQGNTEAFF	TGTGCCAGTTCAAGACAGGGGAACACTGAAGCTTTCTTT
NA	TRBJ2-1	17	NA	TRBV4-2	CASSQARLYPAGSEQFF	TGTGCCAGCAGCCAAGCCCGACTTTACCCAGCGGGCAGCGAGCAGTTCTTC
NA	TRBJ2-5	13	NA	TRBV11-3	CASSFGGQETQYF	TGTGCCAGCAGCTTCGGAGGCCAAGAGACCCAGTACTTC
NA	TRBJ2-3	15	TRBD2	TRBV9	CASSAGGLSTDTQYF	TGTGCCAGCAGCGCGGGAGGTCTGAGCACAGATACGCAGTATTTT
NA	TRBJ1-5	13	TRBD1	TRBV18	CASSAGQNQPQHF	TGTGCCAGCTCAGCGGGACAGAATCAGCCCCAGCATTTT
NA	TRBJ1-2	13	NA	TRBV3-1/TRBV3-2	CASRQGFNYGYTF	TGTGCCAGCAGACAGGGCTTTAACTATGGCTACACCTTC
NA	TRBJ2-7	15	NA	TRBV11-1	CASTLVGGSSYEQYF	TGTGCCAGCACCCTAGTGGGGGGAAGCTCCTACGAGCAGTACTTC
NA	TRBJ2-6	16	NA	TRBV4-3	CASSQERTYLRNVLTF	TGCGCCAGCAGCCAAGAACGAACCTACCTTCGGAACGTCCTGACTTTC
few	TRBJ1-2	13	NA	TRBV7-2	CASSLGVGGGYTF	TGTGCCAGCAGCTTAGGGGTAGGAGGCGGCTACACCTTC
NA	TRBJ2-1	19	TRBD2	TRBV7-6	CASSLGARLAGGYYNEQFF	TGTGCCAGCAGCTTAGGGGCCCGACTAGCGGGGGGGTATTACAATGAGCAGTTCTTC
few	TRBJ2-7	13	NA	TRBV19	CASSYSGPGEQYF	TGTGCCAGTAGTTATAGTGGCCCGGGCGAGCAGTACTTC
NA	TRBJ2-3	11	NA	TRBV7-3	CASSLGGTQYF	TGTGCCAGCAGCTTAGGGGGGACGCAGTATTTT
NA	TRBJ1-1	13	NA	TRBV6-2/TRBV6-3	CASRPTGSGEAFF	TGTGCCAGCAGACCTACAGGGTCCGGTGAAGCTTTCTTT
NA	TRBJ1-1	14	TRBD1	TRBV30	CAWDQTGVSTEAFF	TGTGCCTGGGACCAGACAGGGGTTAGTACTGAAGCTTTCTTT
NA	TRBJ1-5	20	TRBD1	TRBV6-2/TRBV6-3	CASSYLPDRGADYTHQPQHF	TGTGCCAGCAGTTACCTCCCGGACAGGGGCGCCGACTACACCCATCAGCCCCAGCATTTT
NA	TRBJ1-5	13	NA	TRBV12-3/TRBV12-4	CASSYTHRQPQHF	TGTGCCAGCAGTTATACACACCGTCAGCCCCAGCATTTT
NA	TRBJ1-2	15	NA	TRBV6-5	CASSRTGQGMQGYTF	TGTGCCAGCAGTCGTACAGGGCAGGGGATGCAAGGCTACACCTTC
NA	TRBJ2-7	13	NA	TRBV29-1	CSVGSHRSYEQYF	TGCAGCGTTGGGTCGCACAGATCCTACGAGCAGTACTTC
many	TRBJ1-1	13	NA	TRBV7-2	CASSLNRVTEAFF	TGTGCCAGCAGCTTAAACAGGGTAACTGAAGCTTTCTTT
NA	TRBJ1-4	16	TRBD1	TRBV5-4	CASSRSQGGTNEKLFF	TGTGCCAGCAGCCGCAGCCAGGGGGGTACTAATGAAAAACTGTTTTTT
NA	TRBJ2-3	15	TRBD2	TRBV7-3	CASSHAGGTTDTQYF	TGTGCCAGCAGCCATGCGGGGGGAACCACAGATACGCAGTATTTT
NA	TRBJ2-2	12	NA	TRBV11-2	CASSRGTGELFF	TGTGCCAGCAGCCGGGGGACCGGGGAGCTGTTTTTT
NA	TRBJ2-1	16	TRBD2	TRBV7-8	CASSLWGAGGSNEQFF	TGTGCCAGCAGCCTCTGGGGAGCGGGGGGATCTAATGAGCAGTTCTTC
NA	TRBJ1-1	16	TRBD1	TRBV16	CASSPRAGGARTEAFF	TGTGCCAGCAGCCCAAGGGCAGGGGGCGCCAGGACTGAAGCTTTCTTT
NA	TRBJ2-5	13	NA	TRBV7-9	CASSQGVEETQYF	TGTGCCAGCAGCCAAGGGGTCGAAGAGACCCAGTACTTC
NA	TRBJ2-5	15	TRBD2	TRBV5-1	CARGGGSGWQETQYF	TGCGCCCGCGGGGGGGGTAGCGGTTGGCAAGAGACCCAGTACTTC
few	TRBJ2-7	12	NA	TRBV30	CAWSPLGNRAHF	TGTGCCTGGAGCCCCCTCGGGAACAGGGCCCACTTC
NA	TRBJ1-2	15	TRBD1	TRBV6-2/TRBV6-3	CASSTPDRVRYGYTF	TGTGCCAGCAGTACCCCCGACAGGGTTCGCTATGGCTACACCTTC
few	TRBJ1-2	17	NA	TRBV18	CASSPAQDRTGNYGYTF	TGTGCCAGCTCACCAGCACAAGATCGTACAGGGAACTATGGCTACACCTTC